This paragraph covers one T cell receptor (beta chain) sequence. Its antigen is currently unknown. In the same sample, other DNA sequences code for this CDR3. Trimming took off 0 bases at V and 3 bases at J, with 6 bases between the two ends. Germline CDR1 is LNHNV and CDR2 is YYDKDF (reference sequence). The CDR3 loop spans 13 amino acids. The source of the sample is a study of beta chain features in type 1 diabetes. Whole-study results and caveats: In the patient group, naive, central memory and Treg TCRB repertoires seemed more alike than in the healthy donor group. VDJ junctions sequenced from type 1 diabetes patients showed fewer insertions and more deletions.

Expressed TCRB transcripts got sequenced, as all isolated RNA was reverse transcribed. The assay was immunoSEQ multiplex PCR, and TCRdb's table has in-frame clones only and misses some. This sample carries about 470,000 clones, roughly 31% of them seen once, and the ten largest clones take around 0.065%. The material sequenced was naive CD4+ T cells from blood. The TCR originated in a man between 18 and 29 years old in good health. V is TRBV15 and J is TRBJ2-7, with D possibly TRBD1 on 5 matching bases. The CDR3, as DNA: TGTGCCACCAGCAGAGATCAGGGCTACGAGCAGTACTTC. This sequence encodes CATSRDQGYEQYF.